These T cell receptor beta chains were read from a single sample in a study of shared clonotypes between healthy human individuals. This table comes from immunoSEQ multiplex PCR, and its TCRdb copy is limited to in-frame clones, with some not included. This sample has hundreds of thousands of clones, with roughly four fifths found just once. Sequences were obtained from PBMCs. The origin of the receptors is a middle-aged woman in good health. Some clones in this sample may be carry-over from other donors' samples. Each CDR3 is given with its conserved first and last residue. The D gene is left open where the match is weak. A row's size may be missing; if present it is once, few, many or a size class.

abundance,d_gene,v_gene,j_gene,CDR3nt,CDR3aa
NA,TRBD2,TRBV2,TRBJ2-5,TGTGCCAGCAGCAGCAGAGCGGGAGCCCAGTACTTC,CASSSRAGAQYF
NA,NA,TRBV28,TRBJ2-3,TGTGCCAGCACCGGAGGGACCTGGGGGACAGATACGCAGTATTTT,CASTGGTWGTDTQYF
once,TRBD1,TRBV4-3,TRBJ1-3,TGCGCCAGCAGCCAAGGTTTTGGGACAGGGGTTGGAAACACCATATATTTT,CASSQGFGTGVGNTIYF
NA,TRBD1,TRBV27,TRBJ1-4,TGTGCCAGCAGGGGGACAGCAACTAATGAAAAACTGTTTTTT,CASRGTATNEKLFF
NA,TRBD1,TRBV5-1,TRBJ1-2,TGCGCCAGCAGCTTACAGGGGTCAAACTATGGCTACACCTTC,CASSLQGSNYGYTF
NA,TRBD1,TRBV18,TRBJ1-2,TGTGCCAGCTCACCAGACAGGGGTCGTGGCTACACCTTC,CASSPDRGRGYTF
few,TRBD2,TRBV5-4,TRBJ2-1,TGTGCCAGCAGCTTGCGGGCTAGCGGGGGGAACAATGAGCAGTTCTTC,CASSLRASGGNNEQFF
few,NA,TRBV7-2,TRBJ2-7,TGTGCCAGCAGCTTACGTCAGGGGCGTATCGGTGAGCAGTACTTC,CASSLRQGRIGEQYF
NA,NA,TRBV9,TRBJ1-4,TGTGCCAGCAGCGTAGAAGGGGGTCAGACCCTAGATAATGAAAAACTGTTTTTT,CASSVEGGQTLDNEKLFF
NA,TRBD1,TRBV28,TRBJ1-1,TGTGCCAGCAGTTTGTTACAGGGGTCCCTGTTCGCTTTCTTT,CASSLLQGSLFAFF
NA,NA,TRBV25-1,TRBJ1-1,TGTGCCAGCAGTGAATCCCAGATGAACACTGAAGCTTTCTTT,CASSESQMNTEAFF
NA,NA,TRBV7-9,TRBJ2-1,TGTGCCAGCAGCCCCCCGGGACACTACAATGAGCAGTTCTTC,CASSPPGHYNEQFF
NA,NA,TRBV18,TRBJ2-3,TGTGCCAGCTCACCTGAGGGCACAGTGACGCAGTATTTT,CASSPEGTVTQYF
NA,NA,TRBV30,TRBJ2-7,TGTGCCTGGAGTGAGGGATTTGCCTACGAGCAGTACTTC,CAWSEGFAYEQYF
NA,TRBD2,TRBV5-1,TRBJ2-2,TGCGCCAGCAGCGGGACTAGCGGCCGACCGAACACCGGGGAGCTGTTTTTT,CASSGTSGRPNTGELFF
NA,TRBD1,TRBV25-1,TRBJ2-7,TGTGCCAGCAGTGCCCAGGCAGGGGGCTACGAGCAGTACTTC,CASSAQAGGYEQYF
NA,NA,TRBV30,TRBJ1-1,TGTGCCTGGAGTGAGGGGCAGATGAACACTGAAGCTTTCTTT,CAWSEGQMNTEAFF
NA,TRBD1,TRBV27,TRBJ2-7,TGTGCCAGCAGTCCGGGACAGGACTACGAGCAGTACTTC,CASSPGQDYEQYF
NA,NA,TRBV19,TRBJ2-5,TGTGCCAGTAGTATAAGGGCGGACCAAGAGACCCAGTACTTC,CASSIRADQETQYF
NA,NA,TRBV6-5,TRBJ2-7,TGTGCCAGCAGTTACCGGCCGACAGTCTACGAGCAGTACTTC,CASSYRPTVYEQYF
NA,TRBD2,TRBV29-1,TRBJ2-1,TGCAGCGTTGAACTAGCGGGAGGGCCGAGCGGCTACAATGAGCAGTTCTTC,CSVELAGGPSGYNEQFF
NA,TRBD1,TRBV7-9,TRBJ1-5,TGTGCCAGCAGCCGGGGACAGACCAATCAGCCCCAGCATTTT,CASSRGQTNQPQHF
NA,NA,TRBV7-8,TRBJ2-7,TGTGCCAGCCGGGACGGGGGGCCGAACGAGCAGTACTTC,CASRDGGPNEQYF
NA,NA,TRBV4-2,TRBJ2-5,TGTGCCAGCAGCCAAGAAATTTGGAGGGTTGAGGAGACCCAGTACTTC,CASSQEIWRVEETQYF
NA,TRBD1,TRBV9,TRBJ1-2,TGTGCCAGCAGCGCCGACAGGGGATACACCTTC,CASSADRGYTF
NA,NA,TRBV5-1,TRBJ2-2,TGCGCCAGCAGCTTGGCCCGAGGTTCGGGCACCGGGGAGCTGTTTTTT,CASSLARGSGTGELFF
once,NA,TRBV5-1,TRBJ2-2,TGCGCCAGCAGCTTGAACCAGGGGCCCACCGGGGAGCTGTTTTTT,CASSLNQGPTGELFF
NA,TRBD2,TRBV11-2,TRBJ2-1,TGTGCCAGCCTCGTGGGGACTAGCGATCTATATGAGCAGTTCTTC,CASLVGTSDLYEQFF
many,NA,TRBV28,TRBJ2-5,TGTGCCAGCAGTCCCAGTGGAGGTCCGGGGGGCGAGACCCAGTACTTC,CASSPSGGPGGETQYF
NA,NA,TRBV5-4,TRBJ1-1,TGTGCCAGCAGCTTGAACAGGAACACTGAAGCTTTCTTT,CASSLNRNTEAFF
many,TRBD2,TRBV4-1,TRBJ2-1,TGCGCCAGCAGCCTTGGACTAGCGGGGTCTTATATCGGCTCCTACAATGAGCAGTTCTTC,CASSLGLAGSYIGSYNEQFF
NA,NA,TRBV27,TRBJ2-4,TGTGCCAGCAGTTTTCGGGGCGGCGGGGCCAAAAACATTCAGTACTTC,CASSFRGGGAKNIQYF
NA,NA,TRBV6-6,TRBJ2-7,TGTGCCAGCAGGCAGGCAGGGGTCCACGAGCAGTACTTC,CASRQAGVHEQYF
once,TRBD2,TRBV19,TRBJ2-7,TGTGCCAGTAGTGCCGGACTAGCGGGAGCCGACGAGCAGTACTTC,CASSAGLAGADEQYF
NA,TRBD2,TRBV5-1,TRBJ2-7,TGCGCCAGCAGCTTGGGTGTTAGCGGGAGGCCGAGCTCCTACGAGCAGTACTTC,CASSLGVSGRPSSYEQYF
NA,TRBD1,TRBV11-3,TRBJ1-5,TGTGCCAGCAGCTTAAAAGCCTTGGGACAGGGAAAAGGAAAGAGTCAGCCCCAGCATTTT,CASSLKALGQGKGKSQPQHF
NA,NA,TRBV11-2,TRBJ2-1,TGTGCCAGCAGCTCCTCGTCGGATTACAATGAGCAGTTCTTC,CASSSSSDYNEQFF
NA,TRBD1,TRBV28,TRBJ2-7,TGTGCCAGCTACCCCGGGACAGGGCTCTACGAGCAGTACTTC,CASYPGTGLYEQYF
NA,TRBD1,TRBV10-3,TRBJ2-7,TGTGCCATCAGTCTGGACAGGGGGCGAACCTACGAGCAGTACTTC,CAISLDRGRTYEQYF
NA,NA,TRBV7-9,TRBJ2-2,TGTGCCAGCAGCTTAGCGGACGGCCCAGCGGGTTGGACCGGGGAGCTGTTTTTT,CASSLADGPAGWTGELFF
many,TRBD1,TRBV5-1,TRBJ2-7,TGCGCCAGCAGCCCAGGACAGGGGTACTCCTACGAGCAGTACTTC,CASSPGQGYSYEQYF
many,TRBD1,TRBV2,TRBJ2-2,TGTGCCAGCAGGGGGGACAGTGCCGCCGGGGAGCTGTTTTTT,CASRGDSAAGELFF
NA,NA,TRBV19,TRBJ2-6,TGTGCCAGTAGTATGGTCGGTCTTGGGGCCAACGTCCTGACTTTC,CASSMVGLGANVLTF
NA,NA,TRBV29-1,TRBJ2-2,TGCAGCGTTTCTCCCGCCACCGGGGAGCTGTTTTTT,CSVSPATGELFF
many,TRBD1,TRBV5-1,TRBJ2-2,TGCGCCAGCAGCTTGACAGGGGGCCCCGGGGAGCTGTTTTTT,CASSLTGGPGELFF
few,NA,TRBV29-1,TRBJ2-1,TGCAGCGTTGAGTTCGGGTATGAGCAGTTCTTC,CSVEFGYEQFF
NA,NA,TRBV19,TRBJ1-1,TGTGCCAGTAGTATGAGGGACACTGAAGCTTTCTTT,CASSMRDTEAFF
few,TRBD1,TRBV29-1,TRBJ1-2,TGCAGCGTACGACAGGGGTATGGCTACACCTTC,CSVRQGYGYTF
NA,NA,TRBV6-9,TRBJ2-7,TGTGCCAGCAGGCCCCTAGGCTACGAGCAGTACTTC,CASRPLGYEQYF
NA,NA,TRBV6-1,TRBJ2-1,TGTGCCAGCAGTGATGGCGGGATGTACAATGAGCAGTTCTTC,CASSDGGMYNEQFF
few,NA,TRBV5-1,TRBJ2-2,TGCGCCAGCAGCTTGGTTCGGGACGGACTAACTACTGGCGGGGAGCTGTTTTTT,CASSLVRDGLTTGGELFF
once,NA,TRBV6-6,TRBJ2-1,TGTGCCAGCAGGCCCCAGGGGGGAGAGCAGTTCTTC,CASRPQGGEQFF